The clone carrying this T cell receptor (beta chain) was observed a few times. Germline loops: CDR1 SGHTA, CDR2 FQGNSA. V gave up 4 bases and J gave up 4 bases, with 14 bases separating them. The CDR3 has 15 amino acids. The data belong to a study of CD8+ T cells in alopecia areata. Overall study: People stayed on tofacitinib for 6 to 18 months, then stopped the drug for 6 months.

In each case, RNA was isolated and then reverse transcribed into cDNA as the sequencing template. TCRdb's copy holds only in-frame clones and misses some; the assay was immunoSEQ multiplex PCR. Here the sample spans around 300,000 clones, around three fifths being singletons. The treatment denotes: oral pan-JAK inhibitor, 5-10 mg twice daily. Investigators sorted PBMCs to obtain both CD4+ and CD8+ T cells. This rearrangement joins TRBV7-2 to TRBJ1-3; D is uncertain. This TCR came from a human donor with alopecia areata. Sequencing used CD4+ T cells sorted from blood, obtained around week 54, from a patient treated with tofacitinib. CDR3 loop: CASSSMRVRGNTIYF. The CDR3 nucleotides read TGTGCCAGCAGCTCGATGAGGGTGAGGGGAAACACCATATATTTT. The entire variable domain, with the rest obtained from reference TRBV7-2 and TRBJ1-3, is as follows: GAGVSQSPSNKVTEKGKDVELRCDPISGHTALYWYRQSLGQGLEFLIYFQGNSAPDKSGLPSDRFSAERTGGSVSTLTIQRTQQEDSAVYLCASSSMRVRGNTIYFGEGSWLTVV.